These 20 T cell receptor beta chains originate from one sample sequenced in a study of T cell responses to AZD1222 COVID-19 vaccine. Data came from immunoSEQ multiplex PCR; TCRdb stores just in-frame clones and leaves some out. The repertoire consists of roughly 18,000 clones, with about three quarters occurring once and the leading ten covering approximately 15%. Here the sequenced sample was peripheral blood, taken 28 days after the second AZD1222 dose. The receptors here all came from an adult who received the AZD1222 COVID-19 vaccine.

The genes are TRBV27 and TRBJ2-7, with 7 bases identical to TRBD1. The germline gives CDR1 MNHEY, CDR2 SMNVEV (reference sequence). Trimming cost V 2 bases and J 2 bases; bases outside gene matches: 0. There are 13 residues in the CDR3. CDR3 bases: TGTGCCAGCAGTTTACAGGGGGCCTACGAGCAGTACTTC. Protein product: CASSLQGAYEQYF.

The chain employs TRBV19 and TRBJ2-1, with D hard to call. The CDR3 spans 13 residues. Germline-derived CDR1 and CDR2 are LNHDA and SQIVND (reference sequence). The germline V and J ends were trimmed by 3 bases and 7 bases, with 10 bases remaining between them. The CDR3 protein is CASSILTGNEQFF. Here the CDR3 DNA reads TGTGCCAGTAGTATCCTCACCGGGAATGAGCAGTTCTTC. The whole variable domain, remainder taken from reference TRBV19 and TRBJ2-1, is DGGITQSPKYLFRKEGQNVTLSCEQNLNHDAMYWYRQDPGQGLRLIYYSQIVNDFQKGDIAEGYSVSREKKESFPLTVTSAQKNPTAFYLCASSILTGNEQFFGPGTRLTVL.

In this sample, this clone turned up a few times. The V call is TRBV7-9, the J call TRBJ2-3; 9 bases map to TRBD2. V shed 3 bases and J 4 bases; nucleotides not matched to a gene: 5. CDR1 is SEHNR, CDR2 FQNEAQ, per germline (reference sequence). CDR3 length equals 15 residues. Here the CDR3 reads CASSFLAGGPDTQYF. The CDR3 DNA is TGTGCCAGCAGCTTCTTGGCGGGGGGGCCAGATACGCAGTATTTT.

The V and J genes are TRBV19 and TRBJ2-1, with 8 nucleotides matching TRBD2. The V gene end was trimmed by 5 bases and the J gene end by 3 bases; junction bases not matched to a gene: 6. CDR1 is LNHDA, CDR2 SQIVND, per germline (reference sequence). The length of the CDR3 is 15 residues. The DNA of the CDR3 is TGTGCCAGTAGTGTCGGGAGGGGTAGCTACAATGAGCAGTTCTTC. Translating gives CASSVGRGSYNEQFF.

This chain links TRBV7-2 with TRBJ2-5; TRBD1 matches at 7 bases. J gave up 3 bases and V 3 bases, and 7 bases lay outside the gene matches. Germline lookup yields CDR1 SGHTA and CDR2 FQGNSA. CDR3 length equals 15 residues. The CDR3, as DNA: TGTGCCAGCAGCTTTCACGGACAGGAAGAAGAGACCCAGTACTTC. Its translation: CASSFHGQEEETQYF.

This chain connects TRBV6-5 to TRBJ2-3; TRBD2 agrees at 12 bases. The CDR3 runs 14 residues. V lost 11 bases and J lost 3; bases outside the gene matches: 6. The germline gives CDR1 MNHEY, CDR2 SVGAGI. The CDR3 sequence: CACASGGATDTQYF. CDR3 coding DNA: TGTGCCTGCGCTAGCGGGGGGGCGACAGATACGCAGTATTTT.

This chain uses TRBV9 with TRBJ2-7; TRBD2 matches at 8 bases. The CDR3 spans 15 residues. Trimming took 4 bases from V and 2 from J; bases not matched to a gene: 8. Germline V CDR1 and CDR2: SGDLS, YYNGEE. The CDR3 region is CASSSGKAGAYEQYF. CDR3 DNA: TGTGCCAGCAGCTCCGGGAAAGCGGGGGCCTACGAGCAGTACTTC.

V usage is TRBV6-5 and J usage is TRBJ2-3; perhaps D is TRBD1 or TRBD2 (5 bases each). CDR1 is MNHEY and CDR2 is SVGAGI in the germline V gene. The CDR3 covers 13 residues. Trimming took off 2 bases at V and 5 bases at J, with 8 bases between the two ends. CDR3 DNA sequence: TGTGCCAGCAGTTACAGGGGACGAGATACGCAGTATTTT. The encoded protein is CASSYRGRDTQYF.

The chain has TRBV2 and TRBJ2-1, with 8 bases lining up with TRBD2. Unmatched junction bases numbered 4, after V lost 2 bases and J lost 10 bases. The CDR3 runs to 13 residues. Germline V gene data show CDR1 as SNHLY and CDR2 as FYNNEI. The DNA for the CDR3 is TGTGCCAGCAGTGAACAAGCGGGGGTGGAGCAGTTCTTC. Translating gives CASSEQAGVEQFF.

The rearrangement links TRBV6-5 to TRBJ2-1; tentatively, D is TRBD2 (6 bases). This CDR3 region has 10 residues. The germline CDR1 and CDR2 sequences are MNHEY and SVGAGI. The CDR3 here is CGCGVNEQFF. The DNA of the CDR3 is TGTGGCTGCGGGGTCAATGAGCAGTTCTTC.

The rearrangement links TRBV5-1 to TRBJ1-5; 9 positions agree with TRBD1. The germline V gene has CDR1 SGHRS and CDR2 YFSETQ. The CDR3 is 14 amino acids. Trimming cost V 5 bases and J 7 bases; bases outside gene matches: 7. The CDR3 coding sequence is TGCGCCAGCAGAAGGGACAGGGAGGGGCAGCCCCAGCATTTT. Encoded protein: CASRRDREGQPQHF.

This clone was counted a single time. This rearrangement joins TRBV4-1 to TRBJ1-4; D is unresolved. Germline assignment: CDR1 MGHRA and CDR2 YSYEKL. CDR3 size: 13 residues. Trimming removed 3 bases from V and 7 bases from J, with 9 bases in between. The CDR3 DNA follows: TGCGCCAGCAGCCAGGTGGCCGTTGAAAAACTGTTTTTT. This gives the protein CASSQVAVEKLFF.

V and J are TRBV30 and TRBJ1-5; D is unresolved. With 2 bases removed from V and 2 bases from J, the gap between germline ends came to 16 bases. CDR1 is GTSNPN and CDR2 is SVGIG in the germline V gene (reference sequence). The CDR3 spans 16 residues. Written as DNA, the CDR3 is TGTGCCTGGAGTTCCCGAGGCTTGCTGGGCAATCAGCCCCAGCATTTT. Translated: CAWSSRGLLGNQPQHF.

The chain combines TRBV6-5 with TRBJ1-2, with D unclear. From germline, CDR1 is MNHEY and CDR2 SVGAGI. The CDR3 is 11 amino acids. Trimming removed 7 bases at V and 7 bases at J, with 10 bases between. The CDR3 sequence is CASKDLFGYTF. DNA for the CDR3: TGTGCCAGCAAGGACCTGTTTGGCTACACCTTC.

The chain recombines TRBV14 with TRBJ1-2; maybe TRBD1 (5 bases). Trimming left V 4 bases short and J 4 bases short, with 10 bases between. The CDR3 covers 13 residues. Germline values: CDR1 SGHDN, CDR2 FVKESK. CDR3 sequence reads: CASSLTAGYGYTF. In DNA, the CDR3 is TGTGCCAGCAGCCTGACAGCAGGCTATGGCTACACCTTC.

The genes are TRBV10-3 and TRBJ2-3; D is uncertain. V dropped 3 bases and J dropped 6 bases, with 10 bases sitting between them. The germline V gene encodes CDR1 ENHRY and CDR2 SYGVKD. The CDR3 spans 13 residues. The CDR3 nucleotides are TGTGCCATCAGTGACCCACAGAGGGATACGCAGTATTTT. Translated, it gives CAISDPQRDTQYF.

The chain joins TRBV9 to TRBJ2-7; no firm D call. This CDR3 is built from 13 residues. V lost 4 bases and J 2 bases, leaving 10 bases between the germline ends. The germline V gene encodes CDR1 SGDLS and CDR2 YYNGEE. The CDR3 sequence: CASSPVDAYEQYF. CDR3 DNA sequence: TGTGCCAGCAGCCCTGTTGATGCCTACGAGCAGTACTTC.

This chain joins TRBV18 and TRBJ1-1; no firm D call. With 2 bases removed from V and 6 bases from J, the gap between germline ends came to 13 bases. The CDR3 loop spans 14 amino acids. The V gene's germline CDR1 is KGHSH and CDR2 LQKENI. The CDR3 sequence is CASSPAAGSAEAFF. The CDR3 bases are TGTGCCAGCTCACCAGCCGCGGGGAGCGCTGAAGCTTTCTTT.

CDR3 in DNA: TGTGCCAGCAGTCCGGGACAGGAAAGAAGAGAAGCTTTCTTT. Its translation: CASSPGQERREAFF. The rearrangement joins TRBV7-8 to TRBJ1-1, with 8 bases matching TRBD1. CDR1 is SGHVS, CDR2 FQNEAQ, per germline. Trimming took 6 bases from V and 8 from J; bases not matched to a gene: 11. This CDR3 has 14 amino acids.

V usage is TRBV2 and J usage is TRBJ1-1, with D unclear. Trimming cost V 4 bases and J 11 bases, with 14 bases left between them. This CDR3 contains 12 residues. Per the germline V gene, CDR1 is SNHLY and CDR2 is FYNNEI. The CDR3 protein is CASSVGIYGAFF. CDR3 sequence (DNA): TGTGCCAGCAGTGTAGGGATTTATGGGGCTTTCTTT. The full variable domain, completed using reference TRBV2 and TRBJ1-1, is EPEVTQTPSHQVTQMGQEVILRCVPISNHLYFYWYRQILGQKVEFLVSFYNNEISEKSEIFDDQFSVERPDGSNFTLKIRSTKLEDSAMYFCASSVGIYGAFFGQGTRLTVV.